This TCR beta chain was observed in a study of identical twins. CDR3 size: 15 residues. Germline assignment: CDR1 MNHNS and CDR2 SASEGT. V gave up 6 bases and J gave up 9 bases; unmatched junction bases: 14. General observations from the study: Zero-insertion analyses might be partly confounded by invariant T cells like MAIT and iNKT. Out-of-frame alpha sequences shared by twins showed excess low generation probability.

Addition of a universal primer site occurred through template switching, and cDNA carried unique molecular identifiers. TCRdb processed the 5' RACE reads anew with MiXCR; each CDR3 protein has one entry. Here the sample spans more than 600,000 distinct CDR3 sequences, about 18% being singletons. Of note for this clonotype: Its matching antigen is unknown.

The data also belong to a second study, concerning T cells expressing NK-cell markers.

Source material: PBMCs. This chain uses TRBV6-1 with TRBJ2-1, with 7 bases aligning to TRBD1. This sequence originates from a woman aged 18 to 35 in good health. The CDR3 DNA reads TGTGCCAGCAGCCGACAGGGACCCCAATCCGCTGAGCAGTTCTTC. As protein: CASSRQGPQSAEQFF.